The 8 T cell receptor beta chains given below trace back to one sample, sequenced in a study of vaccination and CD4 T cells after COVID-19. This sample's treatment: approximately nine-day PBMC culture with coronavirus spike peptide pools or control peptides (ViraFEST assay). One should note that the unexposed donor's CD4+ T cells were collected before the COVID-19 pandemic (2011-2018). The Oncomine TCR Beta short-read assay generated sequence data from the DNA of cultured CD4+ T cells. Genomic DNA extraction was carried out from cultured CD4+ T cells. One entry per CDR3 protein, called by TCRdb with MiXCR from the PCR reads. The sample consists of under 8,000 distinct CDR3 sequences, 30% to 40% of them appearing once. No antigen is known for these receptors. The sample comprised CD4+ T cells from blood, cultured in vitro. The receptors were gathered from a human donor in good health.

The rearrangement uses TRBV24-1 and TRBJ1-2; D gene unclear. CDR1 and CDR2 (germline): KGHDR, SFDVKD. The CDR3 runs 14 residues. V lost 3 bases and J lost 5, with 12 bases in between. The CDR3 reads CATSDPPGTYGYTF. The CDR3 DNA reads as TGTGCCACCAGTGATCCCCCCGGAACTTATGGCTACACCTTC.

This clonotype is medium-sized within its sample. The genes are TRBV20-1 and TRBJ1-6, with D possibly TRBD1 on 6 matching bases. The CDR3 is 12 amino acids. Germline V gives CDR1 DFQATT, CDR2 SNEGSKA (reference sequence). With 8 bases removed from V and 6 bases from J, the gap between germline ends came to 11 bases. CDR3 protein: CSSRTANSPLHF. In nucleotides, the CDR3 is TGCAGTTCAAGGACAGCTAATTCACCCCTCCACTTT.

This rearrangement joins TRBV6-2 or TRBV6-3 to TRBJ2-5; 7 bases map to TRBD1. CDR3 size: 15 residues. Per the germline V gene, CDR1 is MNHEY and CDR2 is SVGEGT. V gave up 4 bases and J gave up 7 bases; unmatched junction bases: 12. CDR3 nucleotide sequence: TGTGCCAGCAGTTCTCGGGGACAGCAAAGAGGGACCCAGTACTTC. Translated: CASSSRGQQRGTQYF.

The chain joins TRBV19 to TRBJ2-6, with TRBD1 as a possible D gene (6 bases). Trimming shortened V by 4 bases and J by 0 bases, and 16 bases separated the two germline ends. CDR1 LNHDA and CDR2 SQIVND come from the germline V gene (reference sequence). The CDR3 has 18 residues. CDR3 amino acids: CASSTTGRGSSGANVLTF. The CDR3, as DNA: TGTGCCAGTAGTACCACAGGTAGGGGGTCCTCTGGGGCCAACGTCCTGACTTTC.

This clonotype is labeled medium-sized (0.01 to 0.1%). J is TRBJ1-5 and V is TRBV20-1, with a possible D match to TRBD1 (5 bases). Between the trimmed V and J ends, which lost 7 bases and 4 bases, there was a span of 17 bases. There are 14 residues in the CDR3. Germline V lookup: CDR1 DFQATT, CDR2 SNEGSKA (reference sequence). The CDR3 is CSVLSQGTNQPQHF. The CDR3 coding sequence is TGCAGTGTCTTATCCCAGGGAACTAATCAGCCCCAGCATTTT.

This sequence joins TRBV27 and TRBJ2-3, with 9 nucleotides matching TRBD2. Trimming removed 6 bases from V and 4 bases from J; junction bases left unmatched: 11. CDR1 is MNHEY, CDR2 SMNVEV, per germline (reference sequence). This CDR3 comprises 16 residues. The CDR3 DNA reads TGTGCCAGCAGCGCCTTAGCGGGAGTGAGGTCAGATACGCAGTATTTT. Translating it yields CASSALAGVRSDTQYF.

There are a few counts of this clonotype. V and J are TRBV20-1 and TRBJ1-1; D unclear. The germline V gene has CDR1 DFQATT and CDR2 SNEGSKA (reference sequence). The CDR3 extends over 14 amino acids. Trimming shortened V by 0 bases and J by 1 base, and 9 bases separated the two germline ends. DNA of the CDR3: TGCAGTGCTAGAGATCTAGGGAGGAACACTGAAGCTTTCTTT. It specifies CSARDLGRNTEAFF.

The V gene is TRBV28, the J gene TRBJ1-5, with a weak D call TRBD1 (5 bases). The CDR3 covers 17 residues. The germline V gene has CDR1 MDHEN and CDR2 SYDVKM. Trimming shortened V by 6 bases and J by 2 bases, and 20 bases separated the two germline ends. The CDR3 DNA is TGTGCCAGCAGCCCCACCGCGGGGCACCCGGGCAATCAGCCCCAGCATTTT. It is translated as CASSPTAGHPGNQPQHF.